Included here is one TCR beta chain sequence, with context. Per germline, CDR1 MNHEY and CDR2 SVGAGI. CDR3 length: 14 residues. V shed 2 bases and J 6 bases; nucleotides not matched to a gene: 1. Terminally differentiated effector memory CD45RA+ cells were excluded by CCR7 positive selection of CD45RO-negative cells. Each of the donors was a healthy adult who was HIV-negative and had not had a recent acute infection or vaccination. The data are from a study of shared clonotypes between healthy human individuals. Study-wide context: Per donor, three plates held CD4 naive cells, three held CD4 memory, two held CD8 naive and one held CD8 memory.

The method was immunoSEQ multiplex PCR; TCRdb's version includes in-frame clones alone and lacks a portion of them. Of 760,000 or so clones in the sample, roughly 96% were seen once. The V call is TRBV6-5, the J call TRBJ2-7, with TRBD2 matching 13 bases. This TCR was sampled from a man aged 30 to 45 in good health. Sequencing was carried out using naive CD8+ T cells sorted from blood. DNA for the CDR3: TGTGCCAGCAGTTACGGGACTAGCGGGACCGAGCAGTACTTC. It specifies CASSYGTSGTEQYF.